This T cell receptor beta chain was captured in a study of blood T cell repertoires in COVID-19. Study overall: The United States, Italy and Spain were the sources of the acute and convalescent COVID-19 samples. PBMCs, B-cell-depleted T cells, or T cells provided the cDNA or gDNA that made up the material.

While infection was still active, Seattle patients were enrolled and then followed longitudinally. The CDR3 covers 12 residues. Trimming shortened V by 8 bases and J by 1 base, and 11 bases separated the two germline ends. Germline lookup yields CDR1 GTSNPN and CDR2 SVGIG (reference sequence). Under the authors' procedure: The authors estimated nucleated cell counts from reference gene primer amplification. Clones were sequenced by immunoSEQ multiplex PCR, and TCRdb holds only the in-frame ones, with some missing. V and J calls and clone size are as listed in that table; D and trimming were resolved from the DNA. The sample has around 260,000 clones; approximately 86% are singletons.

The sequencing sample was made of peripheral blood. The chain combines TRBV30 with TRBJ1-2; tentative D call: TRBD1 (5 bases). The sequence was collected from a woman aged 55 to 70 with COVID-19, enrolled during active disease. This CDR3 is CAGNQGNYGYTF. DNA of the CDR3: TGTGCCGGAAACCAGGGTAACTATGGCTACACCTTC.